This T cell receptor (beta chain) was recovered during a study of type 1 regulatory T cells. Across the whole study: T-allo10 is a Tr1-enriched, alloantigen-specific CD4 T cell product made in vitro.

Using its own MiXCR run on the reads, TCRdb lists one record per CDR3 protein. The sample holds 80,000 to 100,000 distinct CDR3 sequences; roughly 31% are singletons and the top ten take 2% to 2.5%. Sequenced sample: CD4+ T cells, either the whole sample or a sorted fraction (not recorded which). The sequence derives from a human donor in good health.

The CDR3, as DNA: TGTGCCAGTACCCGGACAAGCACAGATACGCAGTATTTT. Translating gives CASTRTSTDTQYF. V gene TRBV19 combines with J gene TRBJ2-3; D may be TRBD1 (5 bases). V lost 7 bases to trimming and J lost 0 bases, with 8 bases between them. CDR1 is LNHDA, CDR2 SQIVND, per germline (reference sequence). The CDR3 covers 13 residues.